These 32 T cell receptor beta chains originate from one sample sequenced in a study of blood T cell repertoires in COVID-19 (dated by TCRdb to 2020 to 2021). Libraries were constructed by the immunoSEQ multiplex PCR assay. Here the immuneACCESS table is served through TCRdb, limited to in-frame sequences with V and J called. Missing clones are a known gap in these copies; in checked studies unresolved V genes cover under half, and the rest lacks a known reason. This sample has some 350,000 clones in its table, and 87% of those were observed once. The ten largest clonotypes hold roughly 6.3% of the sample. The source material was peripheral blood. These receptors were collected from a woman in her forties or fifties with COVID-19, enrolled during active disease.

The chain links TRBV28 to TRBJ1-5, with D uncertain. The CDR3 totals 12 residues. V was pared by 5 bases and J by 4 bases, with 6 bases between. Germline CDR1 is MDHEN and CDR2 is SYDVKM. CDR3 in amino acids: CASSRGNQPQHF. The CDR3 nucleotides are TGTGCCAGCAGTCGGGGTAATCAGCCCCAGCATTTT.

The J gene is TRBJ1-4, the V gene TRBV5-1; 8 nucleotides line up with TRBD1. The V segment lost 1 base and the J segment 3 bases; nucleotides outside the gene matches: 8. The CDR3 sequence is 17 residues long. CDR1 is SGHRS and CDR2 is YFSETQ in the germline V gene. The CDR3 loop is CASSLFGQGAANEKLFF. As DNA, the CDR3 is TGCGCCAGCAGCTTGTTCGGCCAGGGGGCGGCTAATGAAAAACTGTTTTTT.

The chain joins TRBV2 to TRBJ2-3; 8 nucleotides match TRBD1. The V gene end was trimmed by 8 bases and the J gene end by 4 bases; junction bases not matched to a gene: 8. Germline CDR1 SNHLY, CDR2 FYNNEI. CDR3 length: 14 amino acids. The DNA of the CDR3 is TGTGCCAGCTCCCTCGACAGGGGAGCAGATACGCAGTATTTT. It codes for CASSLDRGADTQYF.

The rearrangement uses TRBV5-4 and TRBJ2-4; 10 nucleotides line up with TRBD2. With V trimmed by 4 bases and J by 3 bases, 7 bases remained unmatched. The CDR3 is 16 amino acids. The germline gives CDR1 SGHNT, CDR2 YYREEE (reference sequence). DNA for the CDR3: TGTGCCAGCAGCCTCGGACTAGCGGAGTACAAAAACATTCAGTACTTC. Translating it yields CASSLGLAEYKNIQYF.

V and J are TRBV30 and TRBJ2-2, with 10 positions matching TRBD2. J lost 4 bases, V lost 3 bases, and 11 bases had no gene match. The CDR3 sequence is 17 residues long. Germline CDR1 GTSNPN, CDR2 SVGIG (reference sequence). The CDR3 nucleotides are TGTGCCTGGAGGGGCTTTCTAGCGGGGGAACCCACCGGGGAGCTGTTTTTT. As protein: CAWRGFLAGEPTGELFF.

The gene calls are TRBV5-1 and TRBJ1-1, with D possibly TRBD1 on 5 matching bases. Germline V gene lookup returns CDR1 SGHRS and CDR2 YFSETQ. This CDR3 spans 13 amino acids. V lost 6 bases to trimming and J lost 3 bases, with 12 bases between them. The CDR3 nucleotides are TGCGCCAGCACCTGGGGCTTGGACACTGAAGCTTTCTTT. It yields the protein CASTWGLDTEAFF.

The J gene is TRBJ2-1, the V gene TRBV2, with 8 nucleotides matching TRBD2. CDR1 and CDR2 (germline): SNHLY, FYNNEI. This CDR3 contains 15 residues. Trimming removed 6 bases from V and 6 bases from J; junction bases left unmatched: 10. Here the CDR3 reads CASSPTSVTRNEQFF. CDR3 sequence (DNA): TGTGCCAGCAGCCCGACTAGCGTCACTCGCAATGAGCAGTTCTTC.

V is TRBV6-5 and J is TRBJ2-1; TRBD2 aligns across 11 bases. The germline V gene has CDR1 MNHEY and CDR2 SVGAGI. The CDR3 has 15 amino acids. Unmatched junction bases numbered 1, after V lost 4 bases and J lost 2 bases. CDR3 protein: CASSLAGGPYNEQFF. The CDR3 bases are TGTGCCAGCAGTTTAGCGGGAGGGCCCTACAATGAGCAGTTCTTC.

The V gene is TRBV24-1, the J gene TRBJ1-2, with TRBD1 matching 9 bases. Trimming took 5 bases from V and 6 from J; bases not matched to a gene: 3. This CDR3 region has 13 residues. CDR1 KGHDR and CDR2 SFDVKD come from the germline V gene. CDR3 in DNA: TGTGCCACCAGTGCTAGGACAGGGGATGGCTACACCTTC. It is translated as CATSARTGDGYTF.

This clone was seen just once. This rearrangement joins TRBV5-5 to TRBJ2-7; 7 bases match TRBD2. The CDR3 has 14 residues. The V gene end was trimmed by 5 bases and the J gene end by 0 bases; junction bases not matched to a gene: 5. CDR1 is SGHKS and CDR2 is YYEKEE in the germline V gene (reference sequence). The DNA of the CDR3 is TGTGCCAGCAGTCCGGGGGGAAGCTCCTACGAGCAGTACTTC. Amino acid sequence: CASSPGGSSYEQYF.

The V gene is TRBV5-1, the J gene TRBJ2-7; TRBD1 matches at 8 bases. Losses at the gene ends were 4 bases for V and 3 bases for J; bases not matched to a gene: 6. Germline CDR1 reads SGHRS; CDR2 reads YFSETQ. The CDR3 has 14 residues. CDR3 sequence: CASSPGTGSYEQYF. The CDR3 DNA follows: TGCGCCAGCAGCCCTGGGACAGGTAGCTACGAGCAGTACTTC.

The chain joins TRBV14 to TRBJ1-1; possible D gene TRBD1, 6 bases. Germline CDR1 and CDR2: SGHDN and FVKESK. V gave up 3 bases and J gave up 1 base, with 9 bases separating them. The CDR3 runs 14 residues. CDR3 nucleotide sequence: TGTGCCAGCAGCCAGGGGGCGCGGAACACTGAAGCTTTCTTT. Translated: CASSQGARNTEAFF.

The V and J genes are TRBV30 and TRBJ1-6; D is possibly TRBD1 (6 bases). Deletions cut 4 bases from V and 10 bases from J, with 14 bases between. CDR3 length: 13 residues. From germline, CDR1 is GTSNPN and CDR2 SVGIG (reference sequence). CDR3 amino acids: CAWTGQSGSPLHF. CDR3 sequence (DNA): TGTGCCTGGACAGGACAGTCGGGCTCACCCCTCCACTTT.

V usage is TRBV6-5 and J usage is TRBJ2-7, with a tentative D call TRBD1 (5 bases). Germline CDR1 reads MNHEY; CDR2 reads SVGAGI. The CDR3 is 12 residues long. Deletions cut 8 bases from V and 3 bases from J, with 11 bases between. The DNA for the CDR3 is TGTGCCAGCGGTAGACAGAACTACGAGCAGTACTTC. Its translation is CASGRQNYEQYF.

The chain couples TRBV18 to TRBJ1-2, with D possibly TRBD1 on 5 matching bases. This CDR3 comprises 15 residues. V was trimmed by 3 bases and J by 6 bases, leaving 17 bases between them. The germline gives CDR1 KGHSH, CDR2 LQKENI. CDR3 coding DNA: TGTGCCAGCTCACCTGTGGTGGGGCGGACTAATGGCTACACCTTC. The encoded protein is CASSPVVGRTNGYTF.

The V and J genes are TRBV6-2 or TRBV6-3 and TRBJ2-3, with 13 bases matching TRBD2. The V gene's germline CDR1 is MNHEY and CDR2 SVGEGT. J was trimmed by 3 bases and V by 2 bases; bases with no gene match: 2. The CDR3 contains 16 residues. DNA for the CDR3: TGTGCCAGCAGTTACGGGACTAGCGGGGCTACAGATACGCAGTATTTT. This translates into CASSYGTSGATDTQYF.

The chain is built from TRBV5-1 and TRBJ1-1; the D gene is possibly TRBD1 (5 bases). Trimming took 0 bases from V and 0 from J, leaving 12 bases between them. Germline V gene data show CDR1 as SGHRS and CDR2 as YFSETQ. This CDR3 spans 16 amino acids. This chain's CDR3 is CASSLGQGGVNTEAFF. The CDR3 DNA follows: TGCGCCAGCAGCTTGGGGCAGGGAGGGGTGAACACTGAAGCTTTCTTT.

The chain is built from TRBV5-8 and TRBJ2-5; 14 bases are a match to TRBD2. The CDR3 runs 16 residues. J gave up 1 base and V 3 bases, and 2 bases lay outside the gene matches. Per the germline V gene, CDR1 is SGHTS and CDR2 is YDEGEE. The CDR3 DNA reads TGTGCCAGCAGCTCCGGGACTAGCGGGAGCCAAGAGACCCAGTACTTC. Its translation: CASSSGTSGSQETQYF.

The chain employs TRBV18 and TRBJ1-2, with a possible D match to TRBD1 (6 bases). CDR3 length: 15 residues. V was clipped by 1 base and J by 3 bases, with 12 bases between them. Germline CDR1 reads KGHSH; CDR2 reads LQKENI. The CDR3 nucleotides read TGTGCCAGCTCACCACTCCCCAGGGGTGACTATGGCTACACCTTC. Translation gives CASSPLPRGDYGYTF.

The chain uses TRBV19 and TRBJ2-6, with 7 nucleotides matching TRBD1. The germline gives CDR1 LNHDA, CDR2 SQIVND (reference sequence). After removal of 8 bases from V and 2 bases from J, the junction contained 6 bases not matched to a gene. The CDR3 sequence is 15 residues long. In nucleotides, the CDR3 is TGTGCCAGTCTAGAGGGGACAGCTGGGGCCAACGTCCTGACTTTC. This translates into CASLEGTAGANVLTF.

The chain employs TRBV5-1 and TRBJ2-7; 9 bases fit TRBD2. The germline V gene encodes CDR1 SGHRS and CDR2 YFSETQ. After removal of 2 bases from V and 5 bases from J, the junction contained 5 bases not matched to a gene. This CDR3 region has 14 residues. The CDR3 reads CASSLIAGVHEQYF. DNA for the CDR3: TGCGCCAGCAGCTTAATAGCGGGAGTTCACGAGCAGTACTTC.

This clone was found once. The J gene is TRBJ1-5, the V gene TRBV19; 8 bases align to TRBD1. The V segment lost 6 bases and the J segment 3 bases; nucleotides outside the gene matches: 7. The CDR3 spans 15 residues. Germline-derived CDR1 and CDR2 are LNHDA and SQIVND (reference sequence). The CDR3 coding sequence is TGTGCCAGTAGCAAGGGACAGGCGATCAATCAGCCCCAGCATTTT. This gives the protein CASSKGQAINQPQHF.

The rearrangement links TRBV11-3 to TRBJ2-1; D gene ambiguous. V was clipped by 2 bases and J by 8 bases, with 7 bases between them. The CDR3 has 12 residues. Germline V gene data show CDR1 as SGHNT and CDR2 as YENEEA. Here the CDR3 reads CASSLNSHEQFF. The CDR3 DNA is TGTGCCAGCAGCTTAAATAGTCATGAGCAGTTCTTC.

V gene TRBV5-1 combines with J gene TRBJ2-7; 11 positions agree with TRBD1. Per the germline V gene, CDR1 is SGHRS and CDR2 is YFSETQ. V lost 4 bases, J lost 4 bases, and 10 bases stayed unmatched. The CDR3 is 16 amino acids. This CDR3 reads CASSRDRGAYSYEQYF. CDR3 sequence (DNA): TGCGCCAGCAGCAGGGACAGGGGGGCCTATTCGTACGAGCAGTACTTC. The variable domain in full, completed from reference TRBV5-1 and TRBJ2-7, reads KAGVTQTPRYLIKTRGQQVTLSCSPISGHRSVSWYQQTPGQGLQFLFEYFSETQRNKGNFPGRFSGRQFSNSRSEMNVSTLELGDSALYLCASSRDRGAYSYEQYFGPGTRLTVT.

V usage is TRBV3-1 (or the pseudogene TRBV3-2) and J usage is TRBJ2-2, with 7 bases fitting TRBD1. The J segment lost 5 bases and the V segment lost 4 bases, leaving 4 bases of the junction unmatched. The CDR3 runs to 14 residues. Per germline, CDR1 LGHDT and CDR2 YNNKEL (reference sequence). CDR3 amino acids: CASSRQGATGELFF. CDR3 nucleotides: TGTGCCAGCAGCCGACAGGGAGCAACCGGGGAGCTGTTTTTT.

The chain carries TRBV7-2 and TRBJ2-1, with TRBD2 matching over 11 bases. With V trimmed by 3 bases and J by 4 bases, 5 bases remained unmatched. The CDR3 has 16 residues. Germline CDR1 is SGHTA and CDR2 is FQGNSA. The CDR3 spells CASSFKTSGTYNEQFF. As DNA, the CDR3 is TGTGCCAGCAGCTTCAAGACTAGCGGGACTTACAATGAGCAGTTCTTC.

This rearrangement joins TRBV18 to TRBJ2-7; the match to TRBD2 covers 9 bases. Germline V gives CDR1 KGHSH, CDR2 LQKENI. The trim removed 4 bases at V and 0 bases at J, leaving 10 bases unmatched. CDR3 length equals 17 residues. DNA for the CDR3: TGTGCCAGCTCACGTCTGTGGACGGGACTAGCCTCCTACGAGCAGTACTTC. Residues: CASSRLWTGLASYEQYF.

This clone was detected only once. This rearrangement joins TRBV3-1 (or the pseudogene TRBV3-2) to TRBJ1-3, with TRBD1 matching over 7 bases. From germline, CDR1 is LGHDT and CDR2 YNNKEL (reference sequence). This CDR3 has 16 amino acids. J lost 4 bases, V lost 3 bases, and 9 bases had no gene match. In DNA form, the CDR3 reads TGTGCCAGCAGCCACCTCCGAGGACAGGTGGGAAACACCATATATTTT. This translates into CASSHLRGQVGNTIYF.

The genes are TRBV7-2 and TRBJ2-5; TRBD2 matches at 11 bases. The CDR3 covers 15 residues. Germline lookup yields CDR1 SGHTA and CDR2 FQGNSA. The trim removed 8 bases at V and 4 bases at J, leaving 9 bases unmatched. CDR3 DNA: TGTGCCAGCCTACTAGCGGGAGCAGGGGGAGAGACCCAGTACTTC. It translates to CASLLAGAGGETQYF.

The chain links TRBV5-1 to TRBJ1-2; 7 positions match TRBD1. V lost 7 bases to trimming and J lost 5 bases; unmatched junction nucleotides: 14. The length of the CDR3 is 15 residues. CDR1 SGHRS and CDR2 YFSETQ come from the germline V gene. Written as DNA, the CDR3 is TGCGCCAGCGCGGTGACAGGGCGGAATCGGTATGGCTACACCTTC. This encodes CASAVTGRNRYGYTF.

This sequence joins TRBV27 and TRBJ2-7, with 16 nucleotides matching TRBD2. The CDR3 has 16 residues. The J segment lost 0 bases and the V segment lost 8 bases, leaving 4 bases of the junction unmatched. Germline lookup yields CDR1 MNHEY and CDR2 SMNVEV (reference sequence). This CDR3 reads CASFGTSGRASYEQYF. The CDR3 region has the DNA TGTGCCAGCTTTGGGACTAGCGGGAGGGCCTCCTACGAGCAGTACTTC.

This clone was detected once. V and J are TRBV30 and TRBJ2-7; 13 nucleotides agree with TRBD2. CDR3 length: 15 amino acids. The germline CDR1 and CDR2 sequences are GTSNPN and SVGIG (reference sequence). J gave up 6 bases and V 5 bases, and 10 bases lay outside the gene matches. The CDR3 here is CAWGGRTSGSGEQYF. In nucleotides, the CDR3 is TGTGCCTGGGGGGGGAGGACTAGCGGGAGTGGCGAGCAGTACTTC.